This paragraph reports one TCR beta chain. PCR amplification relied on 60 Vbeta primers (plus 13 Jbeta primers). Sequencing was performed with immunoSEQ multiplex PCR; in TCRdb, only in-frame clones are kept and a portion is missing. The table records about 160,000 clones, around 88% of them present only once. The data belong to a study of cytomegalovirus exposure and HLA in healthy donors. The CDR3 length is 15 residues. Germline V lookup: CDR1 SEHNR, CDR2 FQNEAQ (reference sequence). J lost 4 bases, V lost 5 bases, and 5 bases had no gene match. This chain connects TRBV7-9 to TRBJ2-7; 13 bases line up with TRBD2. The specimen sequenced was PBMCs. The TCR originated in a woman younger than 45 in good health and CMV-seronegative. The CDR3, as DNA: TGTGCCAGCAGCCGGAGGACTAGCGGGAGTTACGAGCAGTACTTC. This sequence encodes CASSRRTSGSYEQYF.